This T cell receptor (beta chain) emerged from a study of blood T cell repertoires in COVID-19. In the study overall: The United States, Italy and Spain were the sources of the acute and convalescent COVID-19 samples. T cells, B-cell-depleted T cells, or PBMCs supplied cDNA or gDNA.

Per the original methods: Reference gene primers were amplified, and this amplification served to estimate nucleated cell counts. Sequencing used immunoSEQ multiplex PCR; TCRdb keeps in-frame clones, though not all of them. That table gives V, J and clone size, and the DNA gave D and trimming. Among 240,000 or so clones listed, about 86% were seen once. The CDR3 extends over 16 amino acids. V lost 4 bases to trimming and J lost 2 bases, with 13 bases between them. CDR1 SGHNT and CDR2 YYREEE come from the germline V gene (reference sequence). The J gene is TRBJ2-6, the V gene TRBV5-4; tentative D call: TRBD2 (6 bases). The sequence was collected from a woman aged 80 or over with acute or convalescent COVID-19. The sequencing sample was made of peripheral blood. This chain's CDR3 is CASSPPSGAGANVLTF. In DNA, the CDR3 is TGTGCCAGCAGCCCCCCGTCGGGGGCTGGGGCCAACGTCCTGACTTTC.